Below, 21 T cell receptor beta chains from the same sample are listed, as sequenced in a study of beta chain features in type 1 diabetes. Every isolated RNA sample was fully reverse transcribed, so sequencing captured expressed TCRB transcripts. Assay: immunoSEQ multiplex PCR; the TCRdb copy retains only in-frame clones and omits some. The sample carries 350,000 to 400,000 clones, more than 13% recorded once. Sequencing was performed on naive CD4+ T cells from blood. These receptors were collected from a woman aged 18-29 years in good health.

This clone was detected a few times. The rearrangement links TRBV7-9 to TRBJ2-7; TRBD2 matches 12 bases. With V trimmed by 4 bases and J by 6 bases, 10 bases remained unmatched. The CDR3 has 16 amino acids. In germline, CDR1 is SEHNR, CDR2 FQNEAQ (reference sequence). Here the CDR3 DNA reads TGTGCCAGCAGCTCGGGCTGGTCTAGCGGGAGGGCCGAGCAGTACTTC. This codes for CASSSGWSSGRAEQYF. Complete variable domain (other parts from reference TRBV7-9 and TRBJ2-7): DTGVSQNPRHKITKRGQNVTFRCDPISEHNRLYWYRQTLGQGPEFLTYFQNEAQLEKSRLLSDRFSAERPKGSFSTLEIQRTEQGDSAMYLCASSSGWSSGRAEQYFGPGTRLTVT.

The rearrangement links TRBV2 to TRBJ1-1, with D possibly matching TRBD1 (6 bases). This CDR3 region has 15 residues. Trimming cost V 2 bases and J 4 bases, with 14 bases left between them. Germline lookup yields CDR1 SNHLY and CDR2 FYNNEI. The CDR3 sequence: CASSELGQISTEAFF. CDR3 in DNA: TGTGCCAGCAGTGAATTAGGACAGATTTCCACTGAAGCTTTCTTT.

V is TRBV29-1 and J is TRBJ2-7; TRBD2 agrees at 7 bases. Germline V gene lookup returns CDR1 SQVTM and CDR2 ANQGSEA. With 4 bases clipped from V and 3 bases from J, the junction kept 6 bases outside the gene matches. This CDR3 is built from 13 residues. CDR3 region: CSVGRSGNYEQYF. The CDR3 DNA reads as TGCAGCGTTGGACGCAGCGGGAACTACGAGCAGTACTTC.

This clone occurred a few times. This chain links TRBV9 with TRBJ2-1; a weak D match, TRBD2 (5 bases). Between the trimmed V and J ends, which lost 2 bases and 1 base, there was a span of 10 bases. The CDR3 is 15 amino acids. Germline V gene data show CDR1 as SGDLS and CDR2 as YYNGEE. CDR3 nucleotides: TGTGCCAGCAGCGTTCAACTAGGTTCCTACAATGAGCAGTTCTTC. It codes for CASSVQLGSYNEQFF.

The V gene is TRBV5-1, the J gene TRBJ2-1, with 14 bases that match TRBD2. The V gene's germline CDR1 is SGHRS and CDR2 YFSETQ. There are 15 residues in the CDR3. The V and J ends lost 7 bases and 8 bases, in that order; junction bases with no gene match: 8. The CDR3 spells CASGSGTSGSHEQFF. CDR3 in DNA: TGCGCCAGCGGATCCGGGACTAGCGGGAGCCATGAGCAGTTCTTC.

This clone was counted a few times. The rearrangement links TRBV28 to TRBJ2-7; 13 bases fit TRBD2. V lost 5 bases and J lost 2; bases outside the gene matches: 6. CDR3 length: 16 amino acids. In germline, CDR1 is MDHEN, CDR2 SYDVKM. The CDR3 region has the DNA TGTGCCAGCAGTACTGCTGGACTAGCGGGAGCCTACGAGCAGTACTTC. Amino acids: CASSTAGLAGAYEQYF.

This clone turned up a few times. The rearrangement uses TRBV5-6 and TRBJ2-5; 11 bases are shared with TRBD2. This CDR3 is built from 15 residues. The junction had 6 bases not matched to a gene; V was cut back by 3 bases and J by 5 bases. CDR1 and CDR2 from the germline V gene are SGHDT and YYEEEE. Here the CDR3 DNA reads TGTGCCAGCAGCTATAGCGGGAGGGCCGGGGAGACCCAGTACTTC. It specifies CASSYSGRAGETQYF.

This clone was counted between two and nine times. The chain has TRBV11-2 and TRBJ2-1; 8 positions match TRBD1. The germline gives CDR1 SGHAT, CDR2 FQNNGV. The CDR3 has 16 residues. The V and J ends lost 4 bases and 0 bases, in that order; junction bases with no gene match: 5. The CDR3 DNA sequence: TGTGCCAGCAGCTCTAGACAGGGGAGCTCCTACAATGAGCAGTTCTTC. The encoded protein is CASSSRQGSSYNEQFF.

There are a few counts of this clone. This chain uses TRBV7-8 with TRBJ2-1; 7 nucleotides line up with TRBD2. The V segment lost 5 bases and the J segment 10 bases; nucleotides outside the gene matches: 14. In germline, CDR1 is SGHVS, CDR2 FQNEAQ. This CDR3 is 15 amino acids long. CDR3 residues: CASSLTPSGPTEQFF. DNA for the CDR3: TGTGCCAGCAGCCTAACCCCTAGCGGCCCAACGGAGCAGTTCTTC.

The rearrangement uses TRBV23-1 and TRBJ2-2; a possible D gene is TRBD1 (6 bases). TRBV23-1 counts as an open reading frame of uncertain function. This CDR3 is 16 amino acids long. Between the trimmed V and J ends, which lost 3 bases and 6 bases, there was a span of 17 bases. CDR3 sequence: CASSHPGGASSGELFF. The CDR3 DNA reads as TGCGCCAGCAGTCATCCTGGGGGCGCATCGTCCGGGGAGCTGTTTTTT.

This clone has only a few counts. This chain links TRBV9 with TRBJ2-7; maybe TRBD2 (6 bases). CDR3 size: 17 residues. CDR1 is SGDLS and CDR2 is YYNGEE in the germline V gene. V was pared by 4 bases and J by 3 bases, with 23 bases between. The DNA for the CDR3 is TGTGCCAGCAGCAAGCGATCCGGGACTTCGACGTTCTACGAGCAGTACTTC. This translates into CASSKRSGTSTFYEQYF.

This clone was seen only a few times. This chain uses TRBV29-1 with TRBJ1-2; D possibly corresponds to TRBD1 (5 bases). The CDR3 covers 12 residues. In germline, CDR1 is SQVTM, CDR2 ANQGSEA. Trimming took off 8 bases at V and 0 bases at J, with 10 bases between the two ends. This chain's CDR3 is CSTGPSNYGYTF. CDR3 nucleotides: TGCAGCACAGGTCCTTCTAACTATGGCTACACCTTC. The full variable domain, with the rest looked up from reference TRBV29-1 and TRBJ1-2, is SAVISQKPSRDICQRGTSLTIQCQVDSQVTMMFWYRQQPGQSLTLIATANQGSEATYESGFVIDKFPISRPNLTFSTLTVSNMSPEDSSIYLCSTGPSNYGYTFGSGTRLTVV.

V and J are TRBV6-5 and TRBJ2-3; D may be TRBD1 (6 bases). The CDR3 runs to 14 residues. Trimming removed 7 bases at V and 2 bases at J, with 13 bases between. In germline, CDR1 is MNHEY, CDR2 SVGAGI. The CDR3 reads CASTAGAYTDTQYF. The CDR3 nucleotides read TGTGCCAGCACGGCAGGGGCTTACACAGATACGCAGTATTTT.

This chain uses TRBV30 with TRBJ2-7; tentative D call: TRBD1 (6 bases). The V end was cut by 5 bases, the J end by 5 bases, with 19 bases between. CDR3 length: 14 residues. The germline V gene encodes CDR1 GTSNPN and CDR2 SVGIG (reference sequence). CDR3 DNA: TGTGCCTGGCCATTAGGGGGAAAGATCCACGAGCAGTACTTC. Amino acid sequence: CAWPLGGKIHEQYF.

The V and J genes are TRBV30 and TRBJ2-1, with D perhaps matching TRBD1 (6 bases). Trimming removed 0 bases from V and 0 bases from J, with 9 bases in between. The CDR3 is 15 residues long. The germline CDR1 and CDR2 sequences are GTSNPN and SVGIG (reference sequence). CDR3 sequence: CAWSVSRGSYNEQFF. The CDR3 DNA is TGTGCCTGGAGTGTTTCCAGGGGCTCCTACAATGAGCAGTTCTTC.

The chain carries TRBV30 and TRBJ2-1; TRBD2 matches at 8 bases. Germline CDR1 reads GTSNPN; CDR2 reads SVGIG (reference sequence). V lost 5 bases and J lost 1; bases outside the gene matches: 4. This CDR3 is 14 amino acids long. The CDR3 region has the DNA TGTGCCTGGTTAAGCGGGGGATCCTACAATGAGCAGTTCTTC. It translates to CAWLSGGSYNEQFF. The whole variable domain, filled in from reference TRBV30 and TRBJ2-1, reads SQTIHQWPATLVQPVGSPLSLECTVEGTSNPNLYWYRQAAGRGLQLLFYSVGIGQISSEVPQNLSASRPQDRQFILSSKKLLLSDSGFYLCAWLSGGSYNEQFFGPGTRLTVL.

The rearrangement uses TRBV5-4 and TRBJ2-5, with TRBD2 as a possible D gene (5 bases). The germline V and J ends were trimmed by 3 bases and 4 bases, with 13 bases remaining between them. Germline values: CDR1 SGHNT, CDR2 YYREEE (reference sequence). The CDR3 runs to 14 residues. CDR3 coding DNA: TGTGCCAGCAGCTCCCTACATGGGAGAGAGACCCAGTACTTC. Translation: CASSSLHGRETQYF.

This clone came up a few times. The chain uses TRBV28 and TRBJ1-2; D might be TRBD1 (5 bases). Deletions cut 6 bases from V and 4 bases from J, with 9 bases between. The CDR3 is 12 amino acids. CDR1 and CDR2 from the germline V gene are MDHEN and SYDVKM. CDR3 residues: CASSRQFYGYTF. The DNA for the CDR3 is TGTGCCAGCAGCCGACAGTTCTATGGCTACACCTTC.

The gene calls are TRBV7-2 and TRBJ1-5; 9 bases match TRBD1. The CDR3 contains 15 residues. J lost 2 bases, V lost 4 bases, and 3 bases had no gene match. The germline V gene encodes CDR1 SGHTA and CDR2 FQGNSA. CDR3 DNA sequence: TGTGCCAGCAGCTGGACAGGGGAAGGCAATCAGCCCCAGCATTTT. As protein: CASSWTGEGNQPQHF.

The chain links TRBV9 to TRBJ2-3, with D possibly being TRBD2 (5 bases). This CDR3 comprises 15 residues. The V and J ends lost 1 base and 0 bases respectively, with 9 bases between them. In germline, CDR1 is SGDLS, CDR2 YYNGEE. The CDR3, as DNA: TGTGCCAGCAGCGTATACGGAGGCAGCACAGATACGCAGTATTTT. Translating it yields CASSVYGGSTDTQYF.

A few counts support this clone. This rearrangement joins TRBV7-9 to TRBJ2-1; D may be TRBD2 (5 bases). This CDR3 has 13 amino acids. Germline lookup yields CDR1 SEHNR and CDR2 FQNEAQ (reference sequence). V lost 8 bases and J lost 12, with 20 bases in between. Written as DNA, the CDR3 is TGTGCCAGCGCAATATCGCAAGAGGGCCTGCAGTTCTTC. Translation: CASAISQEGLQFF.